The T cell receptor (beta chain) under discussion was sequenced for a study of human T cells and chemical hapten exposure (dated by TCRdb to about 2021). General notes on the study: For sensitization, 2% DPC in acetone was applied to a 2 cm by 2 cm area of upper inner arm skin. Most of the patients in the cohort were female, and the cohort covered alopecia areata with under or over 50% scalp involvement, alopecia totalis and alopecia universalis. For TCR sequencing, blood came from 25 to 35 alopecia patients at anywhere from one to four time points (pre-sensitization, 2, 6 and 24 weeks). In alopecia patients, the study followed how the peripheral blood TCR repertoire changed in vivo over primary and secondary sensitization to diphenylcyclopropenone (DPC), a hapten. Libraries were pooled for sequencing, and per-sample TCR yields varied mainly because of small differences in library volumes within the pool. Throughout the roughly 25-week study period, patients were also given weekly therapeutic DPC doses on the scalp. Patch testing on the upper back used Finn chambers containing 0.01% DPC, with scoring done after 6 days according to International Contact Dermatitis Research Group standards. Patient blood was sampled pre-sensitization (week 0) and at 2, 6 and about 24 weeks after DPC sensitization.

General findings and caveats noted by the study authors: DPC sensitization did not change the number of TCRs with a frequency above 1 in 1000, and there was no evidence of changes in global repertoire structure. Compared with pre-sensitization or healthy control sets, expanded TCRs formed significantly more large CDR3 similarity clusters, which is consistent with antigen-driven responses. A positive correlation was found between the number of PT1 expanded TCRs and patch test score, with significance reached at thresholds 8, 16 and 32 but not 4. All patients had alopecia, a presumed autoimmune disease, so their immune response might differ from that of healthy individuals. Repeated subsampling changed both the strength of the expansion versus patch-test correlation and the threshold at which that correlation became significant.

The time point label of this sample denotes: pre-sensitization, week 0. The treatment or condition tag for this specimen amounts to: therapeutic diphenylcyclopropenone sensitization with weekly scalp DPC. At every patch-test visit, the blood draw took place before the patch test was put on. Eligible patients were aged 18 to 70, diagnosed with alopecia, deemed suitable for DPC therapy, and excluded if pregnant. Unfractionated whole blood was collected in Tempus Blood RNA tubes, and total RNA was extracted from that blood. Library method: RACE. The instrument was a NextSeq 500. Library preparation attached unique molecular identifiers to individual cDNA molecules for quantitative, reproducible TCR counting. For every blood RNA sample, sequencing covered both the TCR alpha and TCR beta chains. The study's own analysis went as follows. Samples had a median of about 96,000 TCRs, with a range from roughly 20,000 to 700,000. The Decombinator software suite was used to annotate V, J and CDR3 in the TCR reads. For the PS versus PT1 abundance plots, all samples were subsampled to the same number of TCRs (28,000). Expanded TCRs were defined as absent before sensitization and observed at least eight times at the 2-week time point. TCRdb took the public reads, trimmed them with fastp at Q25, ran MiXCR for clone calling and kept in-frame beta chains. Each entry merges the rows of one CDR3 protein and shows their most common DNA and genes. The V and J calls were not made by the authors but by TCRdb's processing. The sample profile shows a few hundred thousand distinct CDR3 sequences; over 7.5% of them were found once. More than 0.95% of the sample comes from the top ten.

This clonotype was picked up many times. This receptor's antigen is unknown. It has no much larger one-base neighbor in the sample; base qualities were not kept. V is clipped by 4 bases and J by 8 bases, and the sequence between their germline boundaries is 8 bases long. The germline V gene yields MNHEY for CDR1 and SVGAGI for CDR2. The cysteine opens and the phenylalanine closes a CDR3 of 11 amino acids. Of the read, only the CDR3 DNA is kept; its 33 bases are in frame from base 1. The sequence came from a man younger than 30 with alopecia areata. Some clones in this sample may be carry-over from other donors' samples. The chain couples TRBV6-5 to TRBJ1-2, with the D gene uncertain. The sequenced sample was whole blood, obtained in connection with sensitization to the hapten diphenylcyclopropenone (DPC). The DNA sequence is as follows: TGTGCCAGCAGTTTTGGAAGCGGCTACACCTTC. Protein translation: CASSFGSGYTF.